This is a list of T cell receptor beta chains from one sample in a study of regulatory T cells in long-lasting Graves disease. Each CDR3 protein gets one entry after TCRdb re-called the multiplex PCR reads with MiXCR. There are around 250,000 distinct CDR3 sequences in the sample; 20% to 25% occur only once, and 14% lies in the top ten. The source was peripheral blood mononuclear cells (PBMCs), collected at new diagnosis, from a patient treated with antithyroid drugs. The receptors stem from a female donor with Graves disease. The CDR3 runs from the conserved cysteine through the conserved F or W. D genes are given only for firm matches. Clone size is given for some rows only: seen once, a few or many times, or a class if the clone is expanded.

cdr3_nt | cdr3_aa | clone_size | j_call | d_call | v_call
TGTGCCAGCAGCTTAAGGCGGGAGAGGGGATACAATGAGCAGTTCTTC | CASSLRRERGYNEQFF | many | TRBJ2-1 | TRBD2 | TRBV7-2
TGTGCCAGCACCACGACAGGGAACTATGGCTACACCTTC | CASTTTGNYGYTF | many | TRBJ1-2 | TRBD1 | TRBV2
TGTGCCAGTAGTGTAGACGCGCCCGTGAAAGCTTTCTTT | CASSVDAPVKAFF | many | TRBJ1-1 | - | TRBV19
TGTGCCAGCAGACCGACAGGGTCGTACACTGAAGCTTTCTTT | CASRPTGSYTEAFF | - | TRBJ1-1 | TRBD1 | TRBV18
TGTGCCAGCAGCCAAGATCTCGTAGGGTCAGAACTTAACTATGGCTACACCTTC | CASSQDLVGSELNYGYTF | few | TRBJ1-2 | - | TRBV4-2
TGTGCCAGCAGCCACGATAAAACACAGGGTTCGCACGAGCAGTACTTC | CASSHDKTQGSHEQYF | many | TRBJ2-7 | - | TRBV7-9
TGTGCCAGCCGGGACAGACCTTATGGCTACACCTTC | CASRDRPYGYTF | - | TRBJ1-2 | TRBD1 | TRBV19
TGTGCCAGCAGCCAAGGCCCGGGTGGGACTGAAGCTTTCTTT | CASSQGPGGTEAFF | many | TRBJ1-1 | - | TRBV16
TGCGCCTCCCCCCCACACCAAGAGACCCAGTACTTC | CASPPHQETQYF | many | TRBJ2-5 | - | TRBV5-1
TGCAGTGCTAGAGACGGCGGACAGGGGCCCGGTGAGCAGTTCTTC | CSARDGGQGPGEQFF | - | TRBJ2-1 | TRBD1 | TRBV20-1
TGTGCCAGCAGCCCCCGGGGAGTGGGGTTCTATGGCTACACCTTC | CASSPRGVGFYGYTF | many | TRBJ1-2 | - | TRBV11-3
TGCGCCAGCAGCCAAGGAGGGTGGAGCACAGATACGCAGTATTTT | CASSQGGWSTDTQYF | many | TRBJ2-3 | - | TRBV4-3
TGTGCCACATCGCCGAACCAGGCAGAGACCCAGTACTTC | CATSPNQAETQYF | many | TRBJ2-5 | - | TRBV15
TGTGCCAGCAGCTCAGAGTGGGACGGACTAGCGGGAGAGGAGACCCAGTACTTC | CASSSEWDGLAGEETQYF | - | TRBJ2-5 | TRBD2 | TRBV7-9
TGTGCCAGCAGCTTAGTGGGTCATAACACTGAAGCTTTCTTT | CASSLVGHNTEAFF | - | TRBJ1-1 | - | TRBV7-9
TGTGCCAGCATCCAAGGTGTTGTGGGCACCGAAGCTTTCTTT | CASIQGVVGTEAFF | - | TRBJ1-1 | - | TRBV3-1
TGTGCCAGCAGCTCGAACAGGGTGACTGAAGCTTTCTTT | CASSSNRVTEAFF | - | TRBJ1-1 | - | TRBV7-2
TGCAGTGCTAGACCCCCTAGCTCCTACGAGCAGTACTTC | CSARPPSSYEQYF | many | TRBJ2-7 | - | TRBV20-1
TGTGCCAGCACCCAGGACCGGGACACGTACTATGGCTACACCTTC | CASTQDRDTYYGYTF | many | TRBJ1-2 | - | TRBV2
TGTGCCAGCATTACGGACTACTACGAGCAGTACTTC | CASITDYYEQYF | many | TRBJ2-7 | - | TRBV6-1
TGTGCCAGCAGTTCCGCAGGGGGCATGAACACTGAAGCTTTCTTT | CASSSAGGMNTEAFF | - | TRBJ1-1 | TRBD1 | TRBV28
TGCAGTGCGGCAGGGGGCACGGCAGATACGCAGTATTTT | CSAAGGTADTQYF | many | TRBJ2-3 | TRBD1 | TRBV20-1
TGTGCTAGTGGTTTGGTACGGACTAGCAGTAGCTCCTACAATGAGCAGTTCTTC | CASGLVRTSSSSYNEQFF | many | TRBJ2-1 | TRBD2 | TRBV12-5
TGTGCCAGCAGGGCAGGGGGAGGCTACACCTTC | CASRAGGGYTF | - | TRBJ1-2 | TRBD1 | TRBV14
TGTGCCAGCAGCTTAACGTGGGAAACCCTAAATGAGCAGTTCTTC | CASSLTWETLNEQFF | few | TRBJ2-1 | - | TRBV7-3
TGTGCCAGCAGCTTTCCGACCGGGAGTTACAATGAGCAGTTCTTC | CASSFPTGSYNEQFF | many | TRBJ2-1 | - | TRBV7-2
TGTGCCAGCAGTAAAACAGGGGGCCTAGGCGGGAGGGCAAGCAATGAGCAGTTCTTC | CASSKTGGLGGRASNEQFF | many | TRBJ2-1 | - | TRBV12-3/TRBV12-4
TGCGCCAGCAGCCCGACAGGGATCTCCTACGAGCAGTACTTC | CASSPTGISYEQYF | few | TRBJ2-7 | TRBD1 | TRBV4-1
TGCGCCAGCAGCCAACACGGGGGAGCCTACGAGCAGTACTTC | CASSQHGGAYEQYF | - | TRBJ2-7 | - | TRBV4-3
TGTGCCATCGGGGACAACCAAGAGACCCAGTACTTC | CAIGDNQETQYF | - | TRBJ2-5 | - | TRBV10-3
TGTGCCAGCAGCCAAGGGGTGGGACTAGACCAGCAGTTCTTC | CASSQGVGLDQQFF | many | TRBJ2-1 | TRBD2 | TRBV3-1
TGTGCCAGCAGCGGAGGTCTAGGGCCAAATACCTACAATGAGCAGTTCTTC | CASSGGLGPNTYNEQFF | many | TRBJ2-1 | - | TRBV9
TGTGCCAGCAGTCCCCATTCAAAGGGTTACGAGCAGTACTTC | CASSPHSKGYEQYF | few | TRBJ2-7 | - | TRBV27
TGTGCCAGTAGTACCGGGGACAGGGGGTTTGAAAAACTGTTTTTT | CASSTGDRGFEKLFF | many | TRBJ1-4 | TRBD1 | TRBV19
TGTGCCAGCAGCACGGGGGGGAAAGAGACCCAGTACTTC | CASSTGGKETQYF | many | TRBJ2-5 | TRBD2 | TRBV11-2
TGTGCCAGCAGTGTAGCGGGAGGGCCGAATGAGCAGTTCTTC | CASSVAGGPNEQFF | - | TRBJ2-1 | TRBD2 | TRBV6-1
TGCAGCGTAGGGAGGAGCTCCTACAATGAGCAGTTCTTC | CSVGRSSYNEQFF | - | TRBJ2-1 | - | TRBV29-1
TGTGCCAGTAGTTTTCCCTCACCAGATCAGTTAGATGAGCAGTTCTTC | CASSFPSPDQLDEQFF | many | TRBJ2-1 | - | TRBV19
TGTGCCAGCAGCCCTAGGACAGCATCTTCCTATGGCTACACCTTC | CASSPRTASSYGYTF | many | TRBJ1-2 | - | TRBV7-2
TGCGCCAGCAGATTCCGGTTTTTTGATGGCTACACCTTC | CASRFRFFDGYTF | - | TRBJ1-2 | - | TRBV10-2
TGTGCCAGCAGTGCAGGACTAGCGGGAGTTGGTGAGCAGTTCTTC | CASSAGLAGVGEQFF | many | TRBJ2-1 | TRBD2 | TRBV2
TGTGCCACCGGACTAGCGGGGAGCATGGATACGCAGTATTTT | CATGLAGSMDTQYF | many | TRBJ2-3 | TRBD2 | TRBV6-1
TGTGCCAGCAGTTATAGGGAGACCCAGTACTTC | CASSYRETQYF | - | TRBJ2-5 | - | TRBV6-2/TRBV6-3
TGTGCCATCAGTGCCTTGGGTGAGACCCAGTACTTC | CAISALGETQYF | - | TRBJ2-5 | - | TRBV10-3
TGTGCCAGCAGCCCCGGGACAGACACCTACGAGCAGTACTTC | CASSPGTDTYEQYF | - | TRBJ2-7 | TRBD1 | TRBV28
TGCGCCAGCAGTGAGGCCGGGACCACCTACGAGCAGTACTTC | CASSEAGTTYEQYF | many | TRBJ2-7 | - | TRBV10-1
TGTGCCAGCCGATCCAAGACGCAGTATTTT | CASRSKTQYF | many | TRBJ2-3 | - | TRBV2
TGCAGCGTTGAGGAGGTCAGGGGTATAACGAACACCGGGGAGCTGTTTTTT | CSVEEVRGITNTGELFF | many | TRBJ2-2 | - | TRBV29-1
TGTGCCAGCAGCTTTTCGGAAAATGAAAAACTGCTTTTT | CASSFSENEKLLF | - | TRBJ1-4 | - | TRBV5-8
TGTGCCAGCAGCTCGCAGGGTTATCAGCCCCAGCATTTT | CASSSQGYQPQHF | few | TRBJ1-5 | - | TRBV7-3
TGTGCCAGCAGCTTGCGGACAGGGGGTATAGATACGCAGTATTTT | CASSLRTGGIDTQYF | - | TRBJ2-3 | TRBD1 | TRBV13
TGTGCCAGCAGTCCGATGGGACAGGGGATTTTCGATGAGCAGTTCTTC | CASSPMGQGIFDEQFF | many | TRBJ2-1 | TRBD1 | TRBV12-3/TRBV12-4
TGTGCCAGCAGTGCCCACGGGAGCGGGGGGGAAGAGACCCAGTACTTC | CASSAHGSGGEETQYF | many | TRBJ2-5 | TRBD2 | TRBV12-3/TRBV12-4